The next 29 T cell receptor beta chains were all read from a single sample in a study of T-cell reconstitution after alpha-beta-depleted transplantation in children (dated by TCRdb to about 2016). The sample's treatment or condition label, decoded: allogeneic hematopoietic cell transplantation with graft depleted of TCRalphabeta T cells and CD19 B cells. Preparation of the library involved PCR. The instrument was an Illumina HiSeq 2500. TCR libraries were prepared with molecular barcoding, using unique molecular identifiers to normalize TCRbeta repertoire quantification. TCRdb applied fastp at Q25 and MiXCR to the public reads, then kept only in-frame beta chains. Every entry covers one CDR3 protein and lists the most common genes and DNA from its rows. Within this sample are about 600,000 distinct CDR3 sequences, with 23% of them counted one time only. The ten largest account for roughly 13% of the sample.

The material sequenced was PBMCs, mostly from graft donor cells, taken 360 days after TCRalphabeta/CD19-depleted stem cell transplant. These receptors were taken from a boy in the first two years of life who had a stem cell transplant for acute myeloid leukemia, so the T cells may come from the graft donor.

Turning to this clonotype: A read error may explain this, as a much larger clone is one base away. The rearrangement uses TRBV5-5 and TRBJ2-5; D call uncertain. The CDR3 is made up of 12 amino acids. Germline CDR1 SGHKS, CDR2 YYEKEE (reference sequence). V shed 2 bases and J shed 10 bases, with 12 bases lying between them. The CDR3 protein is CASSFTTVNQYF. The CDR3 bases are TGTGCCAGCAGCTTTACCACCGTTAACCAGTACTTC.

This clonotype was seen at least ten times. The CDR3 region is CSARQRQNEAFF. CDR3 coding DNA: TGCAGTGCTAGACAAAGACAGAATGAAGCTTTCTTT. The chain couples TRBV20-1 to TRBJ1-1; D perhaps matches TRBD1 (5 bases). Germline V lookup: CDR1 DFQATT, CDR2 SNEGSKA (reference sequence). With 2 bases removed from V and 7 bases from J, the gap between germline ends came to 11 bases. The CDR3 length is 12 residues.

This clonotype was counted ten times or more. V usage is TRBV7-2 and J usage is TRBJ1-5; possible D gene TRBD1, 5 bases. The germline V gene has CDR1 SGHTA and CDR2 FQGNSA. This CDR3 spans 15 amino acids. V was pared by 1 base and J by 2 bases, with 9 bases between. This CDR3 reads CASSLVPRGNQPQHF. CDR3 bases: TGTGCCAGCAGCTTAGTTCCCAGGGGCAATCAGCCCCAGCATTTT.

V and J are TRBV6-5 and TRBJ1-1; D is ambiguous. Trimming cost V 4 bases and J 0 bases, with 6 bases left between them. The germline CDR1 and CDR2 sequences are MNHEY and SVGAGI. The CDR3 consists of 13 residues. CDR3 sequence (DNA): TGTGCCAGCAGTTCTTCCTTGAACACTGAAGCTTTCTTT. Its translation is CASSSSLNTEAFF.

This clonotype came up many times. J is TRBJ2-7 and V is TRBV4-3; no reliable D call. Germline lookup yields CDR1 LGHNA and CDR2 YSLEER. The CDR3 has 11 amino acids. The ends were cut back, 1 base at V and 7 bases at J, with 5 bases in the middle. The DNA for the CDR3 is TGCGCCAGCAGCCAAGGGGCGGAGCAGTACTTC. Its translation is CASSQGAEQYF.

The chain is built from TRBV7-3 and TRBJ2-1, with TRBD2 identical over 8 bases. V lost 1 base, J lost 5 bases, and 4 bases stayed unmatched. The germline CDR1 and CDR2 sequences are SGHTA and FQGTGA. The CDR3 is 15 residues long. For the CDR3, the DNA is TGTGCCAGCAGCTTAATGCGGGGGGCGGACAATGAGCAGTTCTTC. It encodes CASSLMRGADNEQFF.

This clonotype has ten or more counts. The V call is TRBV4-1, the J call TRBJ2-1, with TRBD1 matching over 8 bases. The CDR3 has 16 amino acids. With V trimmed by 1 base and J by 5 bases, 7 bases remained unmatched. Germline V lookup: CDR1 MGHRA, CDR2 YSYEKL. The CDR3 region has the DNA TGCGCCAGCAGCCAAGTATACCAGGGGGCCAACAATGAGCAGTTCTTC. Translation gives CASSQVYQGANNEQFF.

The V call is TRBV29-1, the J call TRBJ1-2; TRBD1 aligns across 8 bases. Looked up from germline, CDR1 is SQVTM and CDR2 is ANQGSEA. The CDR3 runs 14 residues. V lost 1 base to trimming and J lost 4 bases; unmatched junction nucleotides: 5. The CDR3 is CSVEGGQAPYGYTF. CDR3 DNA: TGCAGCGTTGAAGGGGGACAGGCGCCCTATGGCTACACCTTC.

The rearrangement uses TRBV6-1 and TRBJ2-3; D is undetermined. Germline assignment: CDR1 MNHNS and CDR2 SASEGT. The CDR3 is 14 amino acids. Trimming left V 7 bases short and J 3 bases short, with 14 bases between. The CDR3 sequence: CASTTLYGTDTQYF. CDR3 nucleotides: TGTGCCAGCACTACCCTATACGGTACAGATACGCAGTATTTT.

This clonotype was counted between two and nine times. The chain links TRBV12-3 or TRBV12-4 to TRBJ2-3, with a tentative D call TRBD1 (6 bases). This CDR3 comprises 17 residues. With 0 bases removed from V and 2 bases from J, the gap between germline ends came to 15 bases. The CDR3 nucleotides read TGTGCCAGCAGTTTAGCAACCGGGACAAGAAACACAGATACGCAGTATTTT. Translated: CASSLATGTRNTDTQYF.

The CDR3 DNA reads as TGTGCCACCAGTGATTTCGAGACAGACTACAATGAGCAGTTCTTC. Residues: CATSDFETDYNEQFF. The V gene is TRBV24-1, the J gene TRBJ2-1; D is possibly TRBD1 (5 bases). Trimming left V 1 base short and J 3 bases short, with 9 bases between. Germline V lookup: CDR1 KGHDR, CDR2 SFDVKD. The length of the CDR3 is 15 residues.

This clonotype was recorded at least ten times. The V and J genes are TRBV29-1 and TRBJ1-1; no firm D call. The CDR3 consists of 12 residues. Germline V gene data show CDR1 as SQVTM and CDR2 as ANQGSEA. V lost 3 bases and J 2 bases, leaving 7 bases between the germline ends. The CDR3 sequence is CSVDQLNTEAFF. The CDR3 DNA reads TGCAGCGTTGACCAGCTCAACACTGAAGCTTTCTTT. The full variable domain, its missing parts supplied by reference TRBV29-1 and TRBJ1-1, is SAVISQKPSRDICQRGTSLTIQCQVDSQVTMMFWYRQQPGQSLTLIATANQGSEATYESGFVIDKFPISRPNLTFSTLTVSNMSPEDSSIYLCSVDQLNTEAFFGQGTRLTVV.

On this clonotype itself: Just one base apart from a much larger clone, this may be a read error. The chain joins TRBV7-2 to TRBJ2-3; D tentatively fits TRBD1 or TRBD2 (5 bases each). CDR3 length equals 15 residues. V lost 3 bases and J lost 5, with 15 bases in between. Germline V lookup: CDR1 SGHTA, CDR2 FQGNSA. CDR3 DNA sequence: TGTGCCAGCAGCTTGGGGGTCAATACAAGAGATACGCAGTATTTT. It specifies CASSLGVNTRDTQYF.

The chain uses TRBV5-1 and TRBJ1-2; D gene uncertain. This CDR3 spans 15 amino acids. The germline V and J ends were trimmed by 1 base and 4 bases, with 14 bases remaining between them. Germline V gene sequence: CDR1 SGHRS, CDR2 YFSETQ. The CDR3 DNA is TGCGCCAGCAGCTTGCAGCTTGCAGACGGCTATGGCTACACCTTC. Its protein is CASSLQLADGYGYTF.

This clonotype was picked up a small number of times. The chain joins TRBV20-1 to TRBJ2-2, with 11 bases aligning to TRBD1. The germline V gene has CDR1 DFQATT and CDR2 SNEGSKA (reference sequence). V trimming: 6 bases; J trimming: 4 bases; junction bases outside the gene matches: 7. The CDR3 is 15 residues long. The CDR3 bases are TGCAGTGCCCCGGGACAGGGGGTAGGCACCGGGGAGCTGTTTTTT. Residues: CSAPGQGVGTGELFF.

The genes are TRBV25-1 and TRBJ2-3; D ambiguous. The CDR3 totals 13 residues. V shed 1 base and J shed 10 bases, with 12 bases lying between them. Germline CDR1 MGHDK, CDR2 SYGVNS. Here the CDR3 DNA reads TGTGCCAGCAGTGAATTCGGAAAGGTGGCGCAGTATTTT. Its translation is CASSEFGKVAQYF.

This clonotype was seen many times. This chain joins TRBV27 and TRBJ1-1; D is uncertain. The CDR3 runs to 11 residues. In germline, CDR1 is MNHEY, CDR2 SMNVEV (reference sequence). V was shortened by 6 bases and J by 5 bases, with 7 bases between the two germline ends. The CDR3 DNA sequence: TGTGCCAGCAGGAGTCTGACTGAAGCTTTCTTT. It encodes CASRSLTEAFF.

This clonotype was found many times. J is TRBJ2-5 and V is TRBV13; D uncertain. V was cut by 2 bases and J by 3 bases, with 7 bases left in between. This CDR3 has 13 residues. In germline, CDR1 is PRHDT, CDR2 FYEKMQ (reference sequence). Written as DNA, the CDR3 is TGTGCCAGCAGCTTAATCGGCGAAGAGACCCAGTACTTC. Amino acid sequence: CASSLIGEETQYF.

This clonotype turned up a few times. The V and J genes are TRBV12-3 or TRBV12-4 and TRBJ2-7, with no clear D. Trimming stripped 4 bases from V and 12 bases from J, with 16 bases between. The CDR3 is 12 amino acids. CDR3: CASSSPGPEAYF. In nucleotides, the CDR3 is TGTGCCAGCAGTTCTCCCGGGCCCGAGGCGTACTTC.

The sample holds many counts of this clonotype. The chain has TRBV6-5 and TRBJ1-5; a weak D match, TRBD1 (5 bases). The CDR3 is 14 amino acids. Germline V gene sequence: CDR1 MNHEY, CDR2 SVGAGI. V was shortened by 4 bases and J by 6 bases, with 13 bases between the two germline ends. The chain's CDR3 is CASSLQGPPQPQHF. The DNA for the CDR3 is TGTGCCAGCAGTTTGCAGGGACCCCCTCAGCCCCAGCATTTT.

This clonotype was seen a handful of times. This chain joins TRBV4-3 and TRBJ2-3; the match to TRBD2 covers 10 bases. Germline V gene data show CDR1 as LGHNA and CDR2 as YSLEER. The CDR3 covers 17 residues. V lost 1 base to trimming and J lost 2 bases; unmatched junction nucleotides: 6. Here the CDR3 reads CASSQVLAGSTTDTQYF. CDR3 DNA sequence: TGCGCCAGCAGCCAAGTACTAGCGGGATCCACCACAGATACGCAGTATTTT.

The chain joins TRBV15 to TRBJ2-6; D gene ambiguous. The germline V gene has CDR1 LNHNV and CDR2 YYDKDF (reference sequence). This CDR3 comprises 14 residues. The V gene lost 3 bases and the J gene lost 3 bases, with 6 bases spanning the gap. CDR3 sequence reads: CATSRELGANVLTF. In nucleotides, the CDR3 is TGTGCCACCAGCAGGGAGCTTGGGGCCAACGTCCTGACTTTC.

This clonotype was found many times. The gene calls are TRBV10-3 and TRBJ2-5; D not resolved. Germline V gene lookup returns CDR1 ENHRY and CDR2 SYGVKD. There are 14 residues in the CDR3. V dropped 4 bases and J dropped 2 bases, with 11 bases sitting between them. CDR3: CAISVEPAQETQYF. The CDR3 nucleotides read TGTGCCATCAGTGTTGAACCTGCGCAAGAGACCCAGTACTTC.

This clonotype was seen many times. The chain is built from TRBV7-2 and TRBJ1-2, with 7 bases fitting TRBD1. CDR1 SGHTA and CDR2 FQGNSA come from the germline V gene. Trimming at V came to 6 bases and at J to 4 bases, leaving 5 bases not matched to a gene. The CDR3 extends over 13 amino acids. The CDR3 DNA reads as TGTGCCAGCAGTCTAGGGGGCGGCTATGGCTACACCTTC. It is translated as CASSLGGGYGYTF.

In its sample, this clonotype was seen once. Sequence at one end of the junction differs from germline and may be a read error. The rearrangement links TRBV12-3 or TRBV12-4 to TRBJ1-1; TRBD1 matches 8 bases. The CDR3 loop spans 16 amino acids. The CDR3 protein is CASTVDRAHQGTEALF. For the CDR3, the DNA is TGTGCCAGCACCGTGGACAGGGCGCATCAGGGGACTGAAGCTTTGTTT.

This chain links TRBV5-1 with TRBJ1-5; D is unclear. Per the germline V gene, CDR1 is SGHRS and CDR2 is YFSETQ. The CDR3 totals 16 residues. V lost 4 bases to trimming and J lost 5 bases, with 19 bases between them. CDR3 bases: TGCGCCAGCAGCCCCGGTGGTGGAGGGCCCGATCAGCCCCAGCATTTT. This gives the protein CASSPGGGGPDQPQHF.

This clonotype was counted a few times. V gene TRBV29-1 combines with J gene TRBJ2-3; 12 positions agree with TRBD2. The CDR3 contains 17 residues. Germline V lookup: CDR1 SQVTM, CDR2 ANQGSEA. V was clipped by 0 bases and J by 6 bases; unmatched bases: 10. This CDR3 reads CSVEDMRTSGGPDTQYF. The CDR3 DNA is TGCAGCGTTGAAGATATGAGAACTAGCGGGGGGCCCGATACGCAGTATTTT.

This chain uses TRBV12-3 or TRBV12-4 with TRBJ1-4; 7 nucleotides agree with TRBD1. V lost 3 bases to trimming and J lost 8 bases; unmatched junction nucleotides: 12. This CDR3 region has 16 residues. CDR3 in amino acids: CASSFSPGQKREKLFF. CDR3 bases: TGTGCCAGCAGTTTCTCCCCGGGACAGAAAAGAGAAAAACTGTTTTTT.

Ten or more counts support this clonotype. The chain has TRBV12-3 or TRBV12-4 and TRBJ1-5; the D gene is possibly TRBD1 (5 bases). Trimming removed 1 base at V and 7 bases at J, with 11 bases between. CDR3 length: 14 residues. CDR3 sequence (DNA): TGTGCCAGCAGTTTAGGGGGGGAACGACAGCCCCAGCATTTT. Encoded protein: CASSLGGERQPQHF.